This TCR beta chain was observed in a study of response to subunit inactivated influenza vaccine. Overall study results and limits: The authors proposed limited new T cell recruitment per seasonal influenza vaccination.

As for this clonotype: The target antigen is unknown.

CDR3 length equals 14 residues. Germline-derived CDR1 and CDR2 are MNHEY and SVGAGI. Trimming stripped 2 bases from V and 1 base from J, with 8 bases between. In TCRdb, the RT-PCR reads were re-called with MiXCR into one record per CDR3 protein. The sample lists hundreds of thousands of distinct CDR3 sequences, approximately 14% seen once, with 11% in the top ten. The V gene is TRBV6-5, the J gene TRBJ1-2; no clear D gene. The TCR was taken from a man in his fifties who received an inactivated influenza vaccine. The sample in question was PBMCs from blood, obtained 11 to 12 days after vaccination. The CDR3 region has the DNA TGTGCCAGCAGTTACGGGCAGCGTAACTATGGCTACACCTTC. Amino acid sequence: CASSYGQRNYGYTF.